This entry is about one T cell receptor beta chain. Losses at the gene ends were 7 bases for V and 4 bases for J; bases not matched to a gene: 6. Germline V gene data show CDR1 as SGHRS and CDR2 as YFSETQ. CDR3 length equals 13 residues. The entry originates in a study of blood T cell repertoires in COVID-19. Study background: The study drew acute and convalescent COVID-19 samples from the United States, Italy and Spain.

In the original analysis: Amplified reference gene primers provided the basis for estimating nucleated cell counts. Only in-frame clones appear in the TCRdb table, and some are missing; sequencing was by immunoSEQ multiplex PCR. The DNA gave D and trimming, while V, J and clone size come from that table. The table records about 270,000 clones, nearly 85% of them present only once. This receptor was obtained from a human donor in a cohort sampled during active COVID-19. The sample was peripheral blood. The chain uses TRBV5-1 and TRBJ2-5; TRBD2 matches 8 bases. The CDR3 region is CASAGGTRETQYF. The CDR3 bases are TGCGCCAGCGCGGGGGGCACGCGAGAGACCCAGTACTTC.